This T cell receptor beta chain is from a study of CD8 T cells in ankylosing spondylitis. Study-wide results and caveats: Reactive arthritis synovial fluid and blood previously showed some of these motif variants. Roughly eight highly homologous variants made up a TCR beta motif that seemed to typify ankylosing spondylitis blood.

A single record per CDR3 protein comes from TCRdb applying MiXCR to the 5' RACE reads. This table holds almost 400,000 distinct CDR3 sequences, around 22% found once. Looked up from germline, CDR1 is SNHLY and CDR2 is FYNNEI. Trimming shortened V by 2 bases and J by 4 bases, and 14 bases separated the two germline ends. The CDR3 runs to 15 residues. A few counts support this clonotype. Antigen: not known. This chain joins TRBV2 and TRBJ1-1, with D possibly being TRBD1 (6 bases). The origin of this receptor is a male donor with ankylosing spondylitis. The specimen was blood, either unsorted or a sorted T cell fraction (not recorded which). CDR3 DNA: TGTGCCAGCAGTGAATATAGGCAGGGGACCACTGAAGCTTTCTTT. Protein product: CASSEYRQGTTEAFF.